Following are 3 T cell receptor beta chains from one sample sequenced in a study of a mutant IDH1 vaccine in newly diagnosed glioma. The antigens these receptors bind are not known. Data came from immunoSEQ multiplex PCR; TCRdb stores just in-frame clones and leaves some out. The table lists approximately 32,000 clones, approximately 89% of them singletons. Stated time point: week 47, end of study. Vaccinated patients received 300 ug of mutant IDH1 20-mer peptide per dose, with topical imiquimod. Sequenced material: PBMCs, taken from a glioma patient whose treatment included an IDH1 peptide vaccine. The receptor source for this set is a man aged 40-55 years with glioma.

The gene calls are TRBV6-4 and TRBJ2-1; 10 bases fit TRBD1. Trimming at V came to 0 bases and at J to 4 bases, leaving 6 bases not matched to a gene. Germline V gene data show CDR1 as MRHNA and CDR2 as SNTAGT. The CDR3 loop spans 17 amino acids. Written as DNA, the CDR3 is TGTGCCAGCAGTGACTCTCTCCGGGACAGGGGTTACAATGAGCAGTTCTTC. Its protein is CASSDSLRDRGYNEQFF.

V gene TRBV28 combines with J gene TRBJ1-6; possible D gene TRBD1, 5 bases. CDR1 and CDR2 from the germline V gene are MDHEN and SYDVKM. V was shortened by 2 bases and J by 5 bases, with 7 bases between the two germline ends. The CDR3 extends over 14 amino acids. The CDR3 DNA follows: TGTGCCAGCAGTTTAGGACAAAATAATTCACCCCTCCACTTT. Translated: CASSLGQNNSPLHF.

The chain uses TRBV11-2 and TRBJ2-7, with 8 bases that match TRBD1. The CDR3 is made up of 15 amino acids. Germline V CDR1 and CDR2: SGHAT, FQNNGV. Unmatched junction bases numbered 13, after V lost 5 bases and J lost 7 bases. Here the CDR3 DNA reads TGTGCCAGCAGCCCTTATACAGGGGGTACTTGGGAGCAGTACTTC. This sequence encodes CASSPYTGGTWEQYF.